A single sample is the source of the 10 T cell receptor beta chains below, sequenced in a study of read filtering for tumor transcriptome and immune sequencing. Molecular barcoded adaptors covering alpha/delta and beta/gamma chains were used on approximately 400 ng RNA. In TCRdb, the reads were re-called with MiXCR into one record per CDR3 protein. This sample carries about 54,000 distinct CDR3 sequences, 12% of them seen once, and the ten largest clones take 16%. The sequenced sample consisted of a population of CD138-negative cells sorted from bone marrow. These receptors all come from a donor aged 40 or older with multiple myeloma.

Comments on this clonotype: With only one base between it and a far larger clone, this is likely a read error. This rearrangement joins TRBV6-1 to TRBJ1-1, with D unresolved. Trimming took 5 bases from V and 0 from J, leaving 13 bases between them. Germline CDR1 MNHNS, CDR2 SASEGT. The CDR3 covers 15 residues. The chain's CDR3 is CASSPPRGLNTEAFF. Written as DNA, the CDR3 is TGTGCCAGCAGTCCCCCACGGGGTTTGAACACTGAAGCTTTCTTT.

In this sample, this clonotype turned up many times. The genes are TRBV6-5 and TRBJ2-5; perhaps TRBD1 as D (8 bases). The CDR3 spans 15 residues. Trimming removed 5 bases at V and 2 bases at J, with 15 bases between. Looked up from germline, CDR1 is MNHEY and CDR2 is SVGAGI. The CDR3 bases are TGTGCCAGCAGTGGACAGGGAGGGGGGCAAGAGACCCAGTACTTC. Its protein is CASSGQGGGQETQYF.

Ten or more counts support this clonotype. The chain couples TRBV12-3 or TRBV12-4 to TRBJ2-3; D is possibly TRBD2 (5 bases). Trimming shortened V by 7 bases and J by 6 bases, and 11 bases separated the two germline ends. This CDR3 is 12 amino acids long. Here the CDR3 reads CASMDSEDTQYF. DNA of the CDR3: TGTGCCAGCATGGACTCGGAGGATACGCAGTATTTT.

This clonotype was found many times. The chain joins TRBV19 to TRBJ2-1, with 15 bases lining up with TRBD2. CDR3 length: 17 residues. V shed 7 bases and J 1 base; nucleotides not matched to a gene: 5. Germline-derived CDR1 and CDR2 are LNHDA and SQIVND (reference sequence). The chain's CDR3 is CASTRTSGGASYNEQFF. In nucleotides, the CDR3 is TGTGCCAGTACGCGGACTAGCGGGGGGGCTTCCTACAATGAGCAGTTCTTC.

The table lists this clonotype with many counts. Here the CDR3 DNA reads TGTGCCAGCTCACCAAACTCCTACAATGAGCAGTTCTTC. Its translation is CASSPNSYNEQFF. This chain links TRBV18 with TRBJ2-1; D not resolved. Trimming left V 2 bases short and J 0 bases short, with 2 bases between. The germline CDR1 and CDR2 sequences are KGHSH and LQKENI. This CDR3 has 13 amino acids.

This clonotype was observed at least ten times. V is TRBV13 and J is TRBJ2-1; 12 bases align to TRBD1. The CDR3 length is 14 residues. Per the germline V gene, CDR1 is PRHDT and CDR2 is FYEKMQ (reference sequence). Trimming cost V 5 bases and J 15 bases; bases outside gene matches: 11. In DNA form, the CDR3 reads TGTGCCAGCAGCATCCGGGACAGGGGGCGAGACCTGTTCTTC. Translation gives CASSIRDRGRDLFF.

This clonotype was counted many times. This chain connects TRBV5-1 to TRBJ2-3; D remains unclear. Trimming removed 2 bases from V and 5 bases from J, with 12 bases in between. The germline V gene encodes CDR1 SGHRS and CDR2 YFSETQ. CDR3 length: 14 amino acids. The CDR3 reads CASSFGTSGDTQYF. The CDR3 DNA sequence: TGCGCCAGCAGCTTTGGAACATCAGGAGATACGCAGTATTTT.

This clonotype has ten or more counts. V is TRBV15 and J is TRBJ2-5, with TRBD1 matching 9 bases. The CDR3 sequence is 17 residues long. Losses at the gene ends were 3 bases for V and 3 bases for J; bases not matched to a gene: 11. CDR1 is LNHNV, CDR2 YYDKDF, per germline (reference sequence). This CDR3 is CATSSPVGTGRKETQYF. Written as DNA, the CDR3 is TGTGCCACCAGCAGCCCGGTGGGGACAGGGAGAAAAGAGACCCAGTACTTC.

This clonotype occurred many times. DNA of the CDR3: TGTGCCAGCACCCCAGGGAACGAGCAGTACTTC. This codes for CASTPGNEQYF. The rearrangement joins TRBV11-1 to TRBJ2-7, with a tentative D call TRBD1 (5 bases). Trimming took 7 bases from V and 5 from J, leaving 9 bases between them. The CDR3 extends over 11 amino acids. CDR1 and CDR2 from the germline V gene are SGHAT and FQDESV (reference sequence).

In this sample, this clonotype turned up many times. V usage is TRBV6-5 and J usage is TRBJ2-7, with TRBD2 identical over 8 bases. Trimming at V came to 6 bases and at J to 3 bases, leaving 7 bases not matched to a gene. This CDR3 is built from 14 residues. From germline, CDR1 is MNHEY and CDR2 SVGAGI. The CDR3 is CASSGGEGFYEQYF. The DNA for the CDR3 is TGTGCCAGCAGCGGGGGGGAAGGCTTCTACGAGCAGTACTTC.